This T cell receptor beta chain is from a study of tissue T cells after allogeneic stem cell transplantation. As to this clone: Its specificity is unknown.

General study points: In patients and mice, blood and spleen missed much of tissue repertoire. Across patients, clones rarely overlapped, yet motif clusters were shared tissue-specifically.

Per the germline V gene, CDR1 is LNHNV and CDR2 is YYDKDF (reference sequence). There are 17 residues in the CDR3. Trimming pared 0 bases from V and 6 bases from J, leaving 17 bases between. CDR3 sequences, V/J genes, frequencies and template counts came from survey-depth TCRbeta sequencing. The method was immunoSEQ multiplex PCR; TCRdb's version includes in-frame clones alone and lacks a portion of them. The table lists 8,900 or so clones, 50% to 70% of them singletons. The source was tissue from the ileum, collected at autopsy. The chain combines TRBV15 with TRBJ1-4, with D perhaps TRBD1 (5 bases). The receptor comes from a woman aged 18-50 years with breast cancer. The CDR3 loop is CATSREGVKGRDEKLFF. CDR3 in DNA: TGTGCCACCAGCAGAGAGGGGGTCAAGGGGAGGGATGAAAAACTGTTTTTT.